The sequence of this TCR beta chain was determined in a study of T-cell reconstitution after alpha-beta-depleted transplantation in children. Notes on the study in general: The main origin of T-cell counts and diversity one year after transplant was newly produced T cells.

TCRbeta library construction was performed incorporating unique molecular identifiers. TCRdb independently ran MiXCR on the PCR reads; one entry per CDR3 protein. The repertoire holds 800,000 to 1,000,000 distinct CDR3 sequences, with around 30% as singletons. There are a few counts of this clonotype. Its target is not known. The CDR3 runs to 12 residues. In germline, CDR1 is DFQATT, CDR2 SNEGSKA (reference sequence). The germline V and J ends were trimmed by 6 bases and 6 bases, with 14 bases remaining between them. The chain has TRBV20-1 and TRBJ1-2; D remains ambiguous. This clonotype was obtained from a boy under two years old who had a stem cell transplant for SCID, so the T cells may come from the graft donor. The source material was PBMCs, mostly from graft donor cells, sampled 360 days after TCRalphabeta/CD19-depleted stem cell transplant. The CDR3: CSAVERMDGYTF. The CDR3 DNA is TGCAGTGCGGTAGAGAGAATGGATGGCTACACCTTC.